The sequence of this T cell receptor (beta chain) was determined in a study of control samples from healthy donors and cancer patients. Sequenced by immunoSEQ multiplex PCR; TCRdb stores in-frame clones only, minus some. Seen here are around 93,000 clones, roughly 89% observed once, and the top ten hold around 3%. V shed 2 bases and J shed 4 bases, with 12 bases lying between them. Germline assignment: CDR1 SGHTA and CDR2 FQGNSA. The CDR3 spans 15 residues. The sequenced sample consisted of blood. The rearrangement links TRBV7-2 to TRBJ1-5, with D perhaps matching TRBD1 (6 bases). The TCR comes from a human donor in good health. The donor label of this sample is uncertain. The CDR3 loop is CASSLSRGWNQPQHF. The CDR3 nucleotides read TGTGCCAGCAGCTTAAGCAGGGGATGGAATCAGCCCCAGCATTTT. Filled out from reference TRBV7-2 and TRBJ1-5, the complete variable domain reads GAGVSQSPSNKVTEKGKDVELRCDPISGHTALYWYRQSLGQGLEFLIYFQGNSAPDKSGLPSDRFSAERTGGSVSTLTIQRTQQEDSAVYLCASSLSRGWNQPQHFGDGTRLSIL.